The 3 T cell receptor beta chains presented below share a single source sample, sequenced in a study of blood T cell repertoires in COVID-19. TCRdb's table, derived via immunoSEQ multiplex PCR, lists solely in-frame clones and lacks some. In the table there are 170,000 or so clones, over 80% of which are singletons. Input material: peripheral blood. Receptor source: a woman aged 60 to 75 with acute or convalescent COVID-19.

This clone was seen once. The gene calls are TRBV5-8 and TRBJ2-1; 12 positions match TRBD2. The CDR3 has 15 residues. CDR1 and CDR2 (germline): SGHTS, YDEGEE. Trimming at V came to 4 bases and at J to 4 bases, leaving 3 bases not matched to a gene. The CDR3 region is CASSTGLAGYNEQFF. The CDR3, as DNA: TGTGCCAGCAGCACCGGACTAGCGGGGTACAATGAGCAGTTCTTC.

The gene calls are TRBV4-3 and TRBJ2-1, with D possibly matching TRBD2 (6 bases). The CDR3 is 14 residues long. Germline CDR1 LGHNA, CDR2 YSLEER. With 3 bases removed from V and 6 bases from J, the gap between germline ends came to 12 bases. The CDR3, as DNA: TGCGCCAGCAGCCATGCGGGGTTGGGCAATGAGCAGTTCTTC. Residues: CASSHAGLGNEQFF.

The chain links TRBV7-2 to TRBJ2-5; D is perhaps TRBD2 (5 bases). The CDR3 consists of 16 residues. Germline assignment: CDR1 SGHTA and CDR2 FQGNSA. V was cut by 5 bases and J by 5 bases, with 21 bases left in between. The CDR3 sequence: CASSARIGGLGETQYF. Written as DNA, the CDR3 is TGTGCCAGCAGCGCCCGCATCGGAGGCCTCGGGGAGACCCAGTACTTC.